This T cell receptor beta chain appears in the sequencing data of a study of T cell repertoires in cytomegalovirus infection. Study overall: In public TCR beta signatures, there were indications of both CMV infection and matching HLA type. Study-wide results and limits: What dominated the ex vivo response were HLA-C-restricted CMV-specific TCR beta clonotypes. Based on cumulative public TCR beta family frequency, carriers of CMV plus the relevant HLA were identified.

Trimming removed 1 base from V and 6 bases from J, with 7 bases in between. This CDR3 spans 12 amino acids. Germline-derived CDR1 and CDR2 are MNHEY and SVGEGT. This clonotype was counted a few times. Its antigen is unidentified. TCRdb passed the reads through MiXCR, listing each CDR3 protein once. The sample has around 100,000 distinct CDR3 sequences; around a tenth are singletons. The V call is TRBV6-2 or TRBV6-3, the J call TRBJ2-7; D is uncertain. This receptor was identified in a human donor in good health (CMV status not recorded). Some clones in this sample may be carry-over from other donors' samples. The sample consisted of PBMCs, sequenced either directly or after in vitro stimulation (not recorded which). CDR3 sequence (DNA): TGTGCCAGCAGTTACTATCGAGCCGAGCAGTACTTC. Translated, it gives CASSYYRAEQYF.